The 15 T cell receptor beta chains below come from one sample, sequenced in a study of cytomegalovirus exposure and HLA in healthy donors. The data were produced by immunoSEQ multiplex PCR, yet TCRdb's version contains in-frame clones alone and is incomplete. The sample shows roughly 130,000 clones, roughly 86% of them seen only once. Specimen: PBMCs. These receptor sequences come from a man aged 25 to 45 in good health and CMV-seronegative.

The CDR3 loop is CASRETSDTGELFF. The CDR3 coding sequence is TGTGCCAGCAGGGAGACTAGCGACACCGGGGAGCTGTTTTTT. The chain uses TRBV6-4 and TRBJ2-2; TRBD2 aligns across 8 bases. Germline lookup yields CDR1 MRHNA and CDR2 SNTAGT. The V and J ends lost 6 bases and 3 bases, in that order; junction bases with no gene match: 3. This CDR3 is 14 amino acids long.

The CDR3 DNA sequence: TGTGCCAGCAGCTTGGCAGTTTTGTCCTACGAGCAGTACTTC. The encoded protein is CASSLAVLSYEQYF. The rearrangement joins TRBV7-9 to TRBJ2-7, with D unclear. The CDR3 has 14 residues. CDR1 and CDR2 from the germline V gene are SEHNR and FQNEAQ (reference sequence). With 3 bases removed from V and 1 base from J, the gap between germline ends came to 10 bases.

The chain carries TRBV2 and TRBJ2-5, with D possibly TRBD2 on 7 matching bases. The germline gives CDR1 SNHLY, CDR2 FYNNEI. V shed 11 bases and J shed 0 bases, with 22 bases lying between them. This CDR3 has 16 amino acids. CDR3 sequence reads: CAGRGGGTRYQETQYF. In DNA, the CDR3 is TGTGCCGGAAGGGGGGGCGGGACAAGGTACCAAGAGACCCAGTACTTC. Together with reference TRBV2 and TRBJ2-5, the CDR3 gives the full variable domain: EPEVTQTPSHQVTQMGQEVILRCVPISNHLYFYWYRQILGQKVEFLVSFYNNEISEKSEIFDDQFSVERPDGSNFTLKIRSTKLEDSAMYFCAGRGGGTRYQETQYFGPGTRLLVL.

The chain joins TRBV6-1 to TRBJ2-7, with D perhaps matching TRBD1 (5 bases). Germline-derived CDR1 and CDR2 are MNHNS and SASEGT. Between the trimmed V and J ends, which lost 2 bases and 0 bases, there was a span of 11 bases. This CDR3 has 15 residues. The CDR3: CASSERKGYSYEQYF. Written as DNA, the CDR3 is TGTGCCAGCAGTGAAAGGAAGGGGTACTCCTACGAGCAGTACTTC.

The DNA of the CDR3 is TGTGCCAGCAGCTTGGTTGGACTAGCGGGGGGGACAGATACGCAGTATTTT. This codes for CASSLVGLAGGTDTQYF. The genes are TRBV5-6 and TRBJ2-3; 15 bases map to TRBD2. Losses at the gene ends were 0 bases for V and 3 bases for J; bases not matched to a gene: 2. The CDR3 has 17 residues. Germline V lookup: CDR1 SGHDT, CDR2 YYEEEE.

The chain links TRBV6-4 to TRBJ2-3; 10 nucleotides align to TRBD2. The CDR3 runs 15 residues. V dropped 5 bases and J dropped 5; count of bases not matched to a gene: 7. Germline V gene lookup returns CDR1 MRHNA and CDR2 SNTAGT. CDR3 sequence: CASSHLAGDLDTQYF. The CDR3 DNA sequence: TGTGCCAGCAGTCACCTAGCGGGAGATTTAGATACGCAGTATTTT.

V gene TRBV7-3 combines with J gene TRBJ2-1; 12 bases match TRBD2. V lost 2 bases, J lost 8 bases, and 13 bases stayed unmatched. This CDR3 is 18 amino acids long. Germline CDR1 is SGHTA and CDR2 is FQGTGA. CDR3 residues: CASSLLPLAGGEADEQFF. DNA of the CDR3: TGTGCCAGCAGCTTACTCCCACTAGCGGGGGGAGAGGCGGATGAGCAGTTCTTC.

The chain recombines TRBV9 with TRBJ2-1, with no clear D. Germline V CDR1 and CDR2: SGDLS, YYNGEE. Trimming left V 3 bases short and J 0 bases short, with 10 bases between. The CDR3 loop spans 15 amino acids. The CDR3 loop reads CASSEWPNSYNEQFF. The DNA for the CDR3 is TGTGCCAGCAGCGAGTGGCCAAACTCCTACAATGAGCAGTTCTTC. Full variable domain (remainder filled in from reference TRBV9 and TRBJ2-1): DSGVTQTPKHLITATGQRVTLRCSPRSGDLSVYWYQQSLDQGLQFLIQYYNGEERAKGNILERFSAQQFPDLHSELNLSSLELGDSALYFCASSEWPNSYNEQFFGPGTRLTVL.

This rearrangement joins TRBV19 to TRBJ2-7; 9 bases fit TRBD2. V dropped 11 bases and J dropped 5; count of bases not matched to a gene: 19. CDR3 length: 16 residues. Germline CDR1 is LNHDA and CDR2 is SQIVND (reference sequence). The CDR3 bases are TGTGCCTCCCAGCCCCAGGCTGGCGGGAGGGCCCACGAGCAGTACTTC. As protein: CASQPQAGGRAHEQYF.

This clone was observed a few times. V usage is TRBV11-2 and J usage is TRBJ2-7, with D perhaps TRBD2 (6 bases). Trimming pared 6 bases from V and 6 bases from J, leaving 12 bases between. This CDR3 contains 12 residues. CDR1 SGHAT and CDR2 FQNNGV come from the germline V gene. CDR3 amino acids: CASRAGGVEQYF. The CDR3 region has the DNA TGTGCCAGCAGGGCCGGCGGGGTCGAGCAGTACTTC.

The J gene is TRBJ2-1, the V gene TRBV6-1; 10 bases line up with TRBD1. The CDR3 is 16 amino acids. After removal of 3 bases from V and 6 bases from J, the junction contained 8 bases not matched to a gene. Per the germline V gene, CDR1 is MNHNS and CDR2 is SASEGT. In DNA form, the CDR3 reads TGTGCCAGCAGTGACAAAGGGACAGGGGATCGCAATGAGCAGTTCTTC. Its translation is CASSDKGTGDRNEQFF.

The chain uses TRBV7-6 and TRBJ2-3; TRBD1 agrees at 8 bases. This CDR3 comprises 15 residues. V shed 1 base, J shed 2 bases, and the junction held 2 bases outside the gene matches. The germline gives CDR1 SGHVS, CDR2 FNYEAQ. As DNA, the CDR3 is TGTGCCAGCAGCTTAGGGGGACAGGCCACAGATACGCAGTATTTT. This sequence encodes CASSLGGQATDTQYF.

The genes are TRBV4-3 and TRBJ2-7; TRBD1 agrees at 7 bases. V lost 1 base and J lost 3; bases outside the gene matches: 6. Germline values: CDR1 LGHNA, CDR2 YSLEER. The CDR3 loop spans 15 amino acids. For the CDR3, the DNA is TGCGCCAGCAGCCAAGGGGTTCCAGGGGGCTACGAGCAGTACTTC. Protein: CASSQGVPGGYEQYF.

V and J are TRBV5-1 and TRBJ1-2; a weak D match, TRBD1 (6 bases). V lost 7 bases to trimming and J lost 3 bases, with 10 bases between them. This CDR3 spans 12 amino acids. Per the germline V gene, CDR1 is SGHRS and CDR2 is YFSETQ. This CDR3 is CASREGDYGYTF. In DNA form, the CDR3 reads TGCGCCAGCCGGGAGGGGGACTATGGCTACACCTTC.

The rearrangement uses TRBV2 and TRBJ2-1; tentatively, D is TRBD2 (6 bases). V lost 4 bases, J lost 4 bases, and 14 bases lay in between. Germline V gives CDR1 SNHLY, CDR2 FYNNEI. The CDR3 covers 15 residues. CDR3: CASSARDFPYNEQFF. CDR3 DNA: TGTGCCAGCAGTGCCCGGGACTTCCCTTACAATGAGCAGTTCTTC.